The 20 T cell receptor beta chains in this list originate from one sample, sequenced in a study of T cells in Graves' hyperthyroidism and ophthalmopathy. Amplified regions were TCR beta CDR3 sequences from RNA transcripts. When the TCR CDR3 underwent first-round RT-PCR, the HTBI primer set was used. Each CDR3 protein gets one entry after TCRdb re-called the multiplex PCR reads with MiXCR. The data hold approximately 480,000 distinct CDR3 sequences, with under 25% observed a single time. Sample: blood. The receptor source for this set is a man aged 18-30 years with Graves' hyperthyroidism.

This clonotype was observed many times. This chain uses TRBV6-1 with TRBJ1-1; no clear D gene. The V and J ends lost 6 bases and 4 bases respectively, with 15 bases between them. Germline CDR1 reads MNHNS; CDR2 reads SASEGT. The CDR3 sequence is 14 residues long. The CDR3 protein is CASSHDLEGTEAFF. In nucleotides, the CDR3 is TGTGCCAGCAGCCACGATCTTGAGGGCACTGAAGCTTTCTTT.

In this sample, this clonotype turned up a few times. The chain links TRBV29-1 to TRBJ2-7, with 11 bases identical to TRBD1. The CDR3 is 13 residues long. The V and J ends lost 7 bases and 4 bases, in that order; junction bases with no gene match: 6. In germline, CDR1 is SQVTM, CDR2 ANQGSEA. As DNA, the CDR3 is TGCAGCGCAGGACAGGGGGCGGGGTACGAGCAGTACTTC. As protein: CSAGQGAGYEQYF.

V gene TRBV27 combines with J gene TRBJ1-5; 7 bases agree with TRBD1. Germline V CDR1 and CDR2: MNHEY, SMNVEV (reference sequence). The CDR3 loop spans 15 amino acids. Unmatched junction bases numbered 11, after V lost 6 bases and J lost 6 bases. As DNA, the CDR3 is TGTGCCAGCAGAAGTAGGACAGGAGAATCTCAGCCCCAGCATTTT. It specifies CASRSRTGESQPQHF.

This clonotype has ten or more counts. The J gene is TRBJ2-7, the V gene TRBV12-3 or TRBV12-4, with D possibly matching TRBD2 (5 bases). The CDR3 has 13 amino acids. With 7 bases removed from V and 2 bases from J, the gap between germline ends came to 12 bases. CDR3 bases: TGTGCCAGCAAACCCAGAGGGACCTACGAGCAGTACTTC. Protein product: CASKPRGTYEQYF.

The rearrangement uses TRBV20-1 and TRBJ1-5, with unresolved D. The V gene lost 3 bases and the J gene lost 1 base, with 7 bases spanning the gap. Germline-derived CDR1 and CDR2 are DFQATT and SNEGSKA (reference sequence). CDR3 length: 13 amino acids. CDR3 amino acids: CSASPDSNQPQHF. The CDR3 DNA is TGCAGTGCTAGTCCGGACAGCAATCAGCCCCAGCATTTT.

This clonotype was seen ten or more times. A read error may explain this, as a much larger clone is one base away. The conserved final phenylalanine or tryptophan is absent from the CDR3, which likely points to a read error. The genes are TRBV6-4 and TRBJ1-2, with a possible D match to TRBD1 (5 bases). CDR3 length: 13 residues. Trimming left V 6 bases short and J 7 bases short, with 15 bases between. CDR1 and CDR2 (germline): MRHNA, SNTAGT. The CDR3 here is CASRRDGGGGYTL. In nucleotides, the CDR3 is TGTGCCAGCAGGAGGGACGGGGGAGGTGGCTACACCCTC.

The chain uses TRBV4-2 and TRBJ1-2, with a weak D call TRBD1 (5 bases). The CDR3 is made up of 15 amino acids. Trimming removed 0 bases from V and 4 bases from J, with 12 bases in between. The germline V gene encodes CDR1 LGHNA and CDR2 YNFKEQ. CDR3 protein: CASSQDHQGRYGYTF. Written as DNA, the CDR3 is TGTGCCAGCAGCCAAGATCACCAGGGCCGCTATGGCTACACCTTC.

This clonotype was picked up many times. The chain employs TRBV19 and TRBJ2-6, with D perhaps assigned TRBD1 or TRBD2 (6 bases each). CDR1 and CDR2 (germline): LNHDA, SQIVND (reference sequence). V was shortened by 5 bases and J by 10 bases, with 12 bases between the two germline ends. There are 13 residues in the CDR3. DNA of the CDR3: TGTGCCAGTAGTCCCGGGGGCACAAACGTCCTGACTTTC. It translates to CASSPGGTNVLTF.

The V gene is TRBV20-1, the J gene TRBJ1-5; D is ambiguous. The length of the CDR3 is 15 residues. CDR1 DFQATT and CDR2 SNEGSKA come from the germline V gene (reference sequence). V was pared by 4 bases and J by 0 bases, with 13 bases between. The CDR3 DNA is TGCAGTGCTACTTACAGAGGGATTAGCAATCAGCCCCAGCATTTT. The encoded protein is CSATYRGISNQPQHF.

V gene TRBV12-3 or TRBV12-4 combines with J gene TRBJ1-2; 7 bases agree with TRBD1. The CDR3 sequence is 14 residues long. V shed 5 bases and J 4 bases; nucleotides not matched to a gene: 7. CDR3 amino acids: CASSPTTGTYGYTF. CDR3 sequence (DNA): TGTGCCAGCAGTCCGACGACAGGGACCTATGGCTACACCTTC.

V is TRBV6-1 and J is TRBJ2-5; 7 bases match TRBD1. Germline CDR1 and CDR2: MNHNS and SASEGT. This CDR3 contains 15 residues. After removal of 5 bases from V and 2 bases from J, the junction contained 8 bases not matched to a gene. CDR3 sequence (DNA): TGTGCCAGCAGTACCGGGACAGCCCGTCAAGAGACCCAGTACTTC. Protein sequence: CASSTGTARQETQYF.

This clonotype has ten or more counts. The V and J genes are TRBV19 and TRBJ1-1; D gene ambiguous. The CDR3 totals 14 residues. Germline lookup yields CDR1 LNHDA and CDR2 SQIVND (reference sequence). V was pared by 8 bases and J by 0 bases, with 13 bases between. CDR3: CASPPEMMNTEAFF. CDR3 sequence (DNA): TGTGCCAGTCCCCCGGAGATGATGAACACTGAAGCTTTCTTT.

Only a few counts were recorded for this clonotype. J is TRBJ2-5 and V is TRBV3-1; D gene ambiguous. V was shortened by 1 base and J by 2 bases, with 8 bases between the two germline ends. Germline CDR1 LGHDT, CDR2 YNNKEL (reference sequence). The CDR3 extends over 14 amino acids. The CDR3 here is CASSQGWGQETQYF. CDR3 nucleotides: TGTGCCAGCAGCCAAGGTTGGGGACAAGAGACCCAGTACTTC.

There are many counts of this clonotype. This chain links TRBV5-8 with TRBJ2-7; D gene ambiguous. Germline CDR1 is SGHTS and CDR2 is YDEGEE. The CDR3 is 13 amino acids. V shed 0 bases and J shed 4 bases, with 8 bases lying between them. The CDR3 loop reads CASSLVLGYEQYF. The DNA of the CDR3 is TGTGCCAGCAGCTTGGTGCTAGGATACGAGCAGTACTTC.

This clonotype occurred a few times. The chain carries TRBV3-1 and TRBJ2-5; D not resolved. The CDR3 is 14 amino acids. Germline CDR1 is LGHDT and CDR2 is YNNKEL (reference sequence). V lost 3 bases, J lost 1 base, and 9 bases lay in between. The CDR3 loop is CASSQTRLQETQYF. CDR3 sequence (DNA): TGTGCCAGCAGCCAGACCAGACTCCAAGAGACCCAGTACTTC.

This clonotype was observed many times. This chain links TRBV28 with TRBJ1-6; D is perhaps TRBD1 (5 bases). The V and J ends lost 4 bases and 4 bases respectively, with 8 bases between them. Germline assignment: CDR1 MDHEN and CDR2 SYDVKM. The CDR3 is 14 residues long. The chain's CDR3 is CASSSPGYNSPLHF. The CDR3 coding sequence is TGTGCCAGCAGTTCTCCAGGGTATAATTCACCCCTCCACTTT.

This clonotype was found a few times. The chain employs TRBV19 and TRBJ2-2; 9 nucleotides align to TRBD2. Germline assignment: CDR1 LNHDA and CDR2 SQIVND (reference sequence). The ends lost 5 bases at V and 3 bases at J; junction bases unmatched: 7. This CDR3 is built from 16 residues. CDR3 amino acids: CASSPGRGGHTGELFF. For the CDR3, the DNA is TGTGCCAGTAGTCCAGGGCGGGGGGGACACACCGGGGAGCTGTTTTTT.

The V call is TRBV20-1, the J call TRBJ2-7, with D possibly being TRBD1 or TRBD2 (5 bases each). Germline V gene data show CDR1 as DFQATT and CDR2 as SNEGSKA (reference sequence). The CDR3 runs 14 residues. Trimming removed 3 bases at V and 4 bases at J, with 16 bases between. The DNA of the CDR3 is TGCAGTGCTAGTCTCAGGGCCCGGGGTTACGAGCAGTACTTC. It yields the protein CSASLRARGYEQYF.

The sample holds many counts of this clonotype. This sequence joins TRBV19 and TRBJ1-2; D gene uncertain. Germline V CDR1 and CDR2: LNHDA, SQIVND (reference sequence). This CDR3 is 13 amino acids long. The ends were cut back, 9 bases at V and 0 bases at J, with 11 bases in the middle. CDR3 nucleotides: TGTGCCAGCGCAGCGCTCGCTAACTATGGCTACACCTTC. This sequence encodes CASAALANYGYTF.

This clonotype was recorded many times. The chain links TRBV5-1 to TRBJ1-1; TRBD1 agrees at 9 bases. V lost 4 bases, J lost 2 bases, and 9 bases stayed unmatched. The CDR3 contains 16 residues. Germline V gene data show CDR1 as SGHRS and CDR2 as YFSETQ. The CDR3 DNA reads TGCGCCAGCAGCGGAGCCGGGACAGGGATAAACACTGAAGCTTTCTTT. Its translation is CASSGAGTGINTEAFF.